These T cell receptor beta chains were read from a single sample in a study of T-cell memory formation after mild COVID-19. TCRdb processed the 5' RACE reads anew with MiXCR; each CDR3 protein has one entry. This sample has around 190,000 distinct CDR3 sequences, with roughly 18% found just once. Material: PBMCs or a T cell subset sorted from them (not recorded which). All receptors derive from a young man who had mild COVID-19 (a few samples of this study predate the infection). Cell type and time point are not known. Both conserved end residues are part of each CDR3. D genes are given only for firm matches. A clone size is listed for some rows: how often the clone was seen (once, few, many), or a class if it is expanded.

CDR3: CASSPRANYGYTF
DNA: TGTGCCAGCAGTCCAAGAGCTAACTATGGCTACACCTTC
D: -
J: TRBJ1-2
V: TRBV6-5
size: -

CDR3: CASSHLGGDTEAFF
DNA: TGTGCCAGCAGTCACCTCGGGGGAGACACTGAAGCTTTCTTT
D: -
J: TRBJ1-1
V: TRBV3-1
size: few

CDR3: CASSSRDSGRLLFPSYNEQFF
DNA: TGTGCCAGCAGCTCCCGGGACAGCGGGCGTCTACTTTTTCCCTCCTACAATGAGCAGTTCTTC
D: -
J: TRBJ2-1
V: TRBV11-2
size: few

CDR3: CASSLDRGEQYF
DNA: TGTGCCAGCAGCTTGGACAGGGGCGAGCAGTACTTC
D: TRBD1
J: TRBJ2-7
V: TRBV5-4
size: -

CDR3: CASSPATGGVGYIQYF
DNA: TGTGCCAGCAGCCCCGCCACGGGGGGGGTCGGGTACATTCAGTACTTC
D: TRBD2
J: TRBJ2-4
V: TRBV3-1
size: once

CDR3: CASSLARGWGYTF
DNA: TGTGCCAGCAGCTTAGCGCGGGGCTGGGGCTACACCTTC
D: -
J: TRBJ1-2
V: TRBV7-2
size: few

CDR3: CASSPRRDSSYEQYF
DNA: TGCGCCAGCAGCCCACGTCGGGACAGTAGCTACGAGCAGTACTTC
D: TRBD1
J: TRBJ2-7
V: TRBV4-1
size: -

CDR3: CASSEGPVQETQYF
DNA: TGCGCCAGCTCAGAGGGGCCCGTCCAAGAGACCCAGTACTTC
D: -
J: TRBJ2-5
V: TRBV5-1
size: many

CDR3: CASSFEAGDPVTLHF
DNA: TGTGCCAGCAGCTTCGAGGCGGGTGACCCCGTAACCCTCCACTTT
D: -
J: TRBJ1-6
V: TRBV5-4
size: -

CDR3: CASSQRTDQNYGYTF
DNA: TGTGCCAGCAGCCAAAGGACAGATCAGAACTATGGCTACACCTTC
D: -
J: TRBJ1-2
V: TRBV7-2
size: -

CDR3: CATSPGTGVYGYTF
DNA: TGTGCCACCTCCCCCGGGACAGGGGTTTATGGCTACACCTTC
D: TRBD1
J: TRBJ1-2
V: TRBV6-6
size: -

CDR3: CAWSDGVSYEQYF
DNA: TGTGCCTGGAGTGATGGGGTCTCCTACGAGCAGTACTTC
D: -
J: TRBJ2-7
V: TRBV30
size: few

CDR3: CASKADRTNEKLFF
DNA: TGTGCCAGCAAGGCGGACAGAACAAATGAAAAACTGTTTTTT
D: -
J: TRBJ1-4
V: TRBV2
size: few

CDR3: CASSGAGHFNQPQHF
DNA: TGTGCCAGCAGCGGTGCTGGACACTTCAATCAGCCCCAGCATTTT
D: -
J: TRBJ1-5
V: TRBV9
size: -

CDR3: CASSLLAGYGELFF
DNA: TGTGCCAGCAGCTTGTTGGCAGGATACGGGGAGCTGTTTTTT
D: -
J: TRBJ2-2
V: TRBV5-5
size: -

CDR3: CASRPLRMETQYF
DNA: TGTGCCAGCAGGCCCCTTCGGATGGAGACCCAGTACTTC
D: -
J: TRBJ2-5
V: TRBV11-2
size: -

CDR3: CASSRTGGEYGYTF
DNA: TGTGCCAGCAGCCGGACAGGGGGGGAGTATGGCTACACCTTC
D: TRBD1
J: TRBJ1-2
V: TRBV7-2
size: few

CDR3: CASSPKGDRDSYEQYF
DNA: TGTGCCAGCTCACCTAAAGGGGACAGGGACTCCTACGAGCAGTACTTC
D: TRBD1
J: TRBJ2-7
V: TRBV18
size: -

CDR3: CASSLLLANQETQYF
DNA: TGCGCCAGCAGCTTATTGTTGGCGAACCAAGAGACCCAGTACTTC
D: -
J: TRBJ2-5
V: TRBV5-1
size: few

CDR3: CASSPREGTYGYTF
DNA: TGTGCCAGCAGCCCCCGTGAGGGAACCTATGGCTACACCTTC
D: -
J: TRBJ1-2
V: TRBV6-5
size: -

CDR3: CASSPTSGGQETQYF
DNA: TGTGCCAGCAGCCCAACTAGCGGGGGACAAGAGACCCAGTACTTC
D: TRBD2
J: TRBJ2-5
V: TRBV5-4
size: few

CDR3: CASSRRGVAGGNEQFF
DNA: TGTGCCAGCAGCCGCCGTGGGGTAGCGGGGGGAAATGAGCAGTTCTTC
D: TRBD2
J: TRBJ2-1
V: TRBV7-6
size: -

CDR3: CASSRTGTWSTDEQFF
DNA: TGTGCCAGCAGCAGAACCGGGACTTGGTCGACCGATGAGCAGTTCTTC
D: -
J: TRBJ2-1
V: TRBV7-9
size: -

CDR3: CASSRVNTEAFF
DNA: TGCGCCAGCAGTAGAGTGAACACTGAAGCTTTCTTT
D: -
J: TRBJ1-1
V: TRBV10-2
size: -

CDR3: CASSAGQYNQPQHF
DNA: TGTGCCAGCAGTGCAGGACAGTACAATCAGCCCCAGCATTTT
D: -
J: TRBJ1-5
V: TRBV12-3/TRBV12-4
size: few

CDR3: CASSQDGSVPSSYNEQFF
DNA: TGTGCCAGCAGCCAAGATGGATCGGTCCCCAGCTCCTACAATGAGCAGTTCTTC
D: -
J: TRBJ2-1
V: TRBV3-1
size: -

CDR3: CASLLPAKEQPQHF
DNA: TGTGCCAGCCTCCTCCCCGCTAAAGAACAGCCCCAGCATTTT
D: -
J: TRBJ1-5
V: TRBV6-6
size: -

CDR3: CASSLAGRASDKYYEKLFF
DNA: TGTGCCAGCAGCTTGGCGGGTCGGGCCTCGGACAAGTATTATGAAAAACTGTTTTTT
D: -
J: TRBJ1-4
V: TRBV5-5
size: few

CDR3: CAISPGTGRGGTGELFF
DNA: TGTGCCATCAGCCCAGGGACAGGGAGAGGTGGCACCGGGGAGCTGTTTTTT
D: TRBD1
J: TRBJ2-2
V: TRBV10-3
size: few

CDR3: CASRGAGQETQYF
DNA: TGTGCCAGCCGTGGGGCAGGGCAAGAGACCCAGTACTTC
D: -
J: TRBJ2-5
V: TRBV7-2
size: -

CDR3: CASSDGSYYGYTF
DNA: TGTGCCAGCAGTGATGGCAGCTACTATGGCTACACCTTC
D: -
J: TRBJ1-2
V: TRBV6-1
size: -

CDR3: CASSLLQGLYNEQFF
DNA: TGCGCCAGCAGCTTATTGCAGGGCCTATACAATGAGCAGTTCTTC
D: -
J: TRBJ2-1
V: TRBV5-1
size: many

CDR3: CASSADGGYEQYF
DNA: TGTGCCAGCAGCGCTGACGGAGGCTACGAGCAGTACTTC
D: -
J: TRBJ2-7
V: TRBV4-2
size: many

CDR3: CASSQAGSGANVLTF
DNA: TGCGCCAGCAGCCAAGCCGGCTCTGGGGCCAACGTCCTGACTTTC
D: -
J: TRBJ2-6
V: TRBV4-3
size: -

CDR3: CASSLAQNTEAFF
DNA: TGTGCCAGCAGCTTGGCTCAGAACACTGAAGCTTTCTTT
D: -
J: TRBJ1-1
V: TRBV7-3
size: few

CDR3: CASSRTGAVSPLHF
DNA: TGTGCCAGTAGCCGAACAGGGGCAGTTTCACCCCTCCACTTT
D: TRBD1
J: TRBJ1-6
V: TRBV19
size: -

CDR3: CASLYFGQGTEAFF
DNA: TGTGCCAGCCTATACTTCGGACAGGGGACTGAAGCTTTCTTT
D: TRBD1
J: TRBJ1-1
V: TRBV7-2
size: -

CDR3: CASSEAWDRPEAFF
DNA: TGTGCCAGCAGTGAAGCGTGGGATAGACCGGAAGCTTTCTTT
D: -
J: TRBJ1-1
V: TRBV2
size: -

CDR3: CASSEGYRGHSKTQYF
DNA: TGTGCCAGCAGTGAAGGATACAGGGGGCATTCGAAGACCCAGTACTTC
D: TRBD1
J: TRBJ2-5
V: TRBV25-1
size: few

CDR3: CAASGEYRQFF
DNA: TGTGCCGCTAGCGGGGAATATAGGCAGTTCTTC
D: TRBD2
J: TRBJ2-1
V: TRBV6-2/TRBV6-3
size: -

CDR3: CASSSAQAAWRTEAFF
DNA: TGTGCCAGCAGCTCGGCTCAGGCAGCCTGGCGGACTGAAGCTTTCTTT
D: -
J: TRBJ1-1
V: TRBV7-9
size: -

CDR3: CASSLQGAQRPQHF
DNA: TGTGCCAGCAGTCTACAGGGGGCTCAACGGCCACAGCATTTT
D: TRBD1
J: TRBJ1-5
V: TRBV12-3/TRBV12-4
size: -

CDR3: CSAGQGVRNTIYF
DNA: TGCAGTGCTGGACAGGGCGTCAGAAACACCATATATTTT
D: TRBD1
J: TRBJ1-3
V: TRBV20-1
size: few

CDR3: CSATPAGFTEAFF
DNA: TGCAGTGCAACACCCGCAGGGTTCACTGAAGCTTTCTTT
D: -
J: TRBJ1-1
V: TRBV20-1
size: -

CDR3: CASSVGRGRNTEAFF
DNA: TGTGCCAGCAGTGTCGGCCGGGGGCGGAACACTGAAGCTTTCTTT
D: -
J: TRBJ1-1
V: TRBV6-1
size: -

CDR3: CASSLDTEGGELFF
DNA: TGCGCCAGCAGCCTTGACACCGAAGGCGGGGAGCTGTTTTTT
D: -
J: TRBJ2-2
V: TRBV5-1
size: -

CDR3: CASSLDRGAETQYF
DNA: TGCGCCAGCAGCCTGGACAGGGGGGCTGAGACCCAGTACTTC
D: TRBD1
J: TRBJ2-5
V: TRBV5-1
size: -

CDR3: CAISEGTLRGYTF
DNA: TGTGCCATCAGTGAGGGGACCCTGCGGGGCTACACCTTC
D: -
J: TRBJ1-2
V: TRBV10-3
size: few

CDR3: CASSEAGGLGYTF
DNA: TGTGCCAGCAGTGAGGCAGGGGGATTGGGCTACACCTTC
D: TRBD1
J: TRBJ1-2
V: TRBV25-1
size: -

CDR3: CASSYPGNTEAFF
DNA: TGTGCCAGCAGTTACCCGGGGAACACTGAAGCTTTCTTT
D: -
J: TRBJ1-1
V: TRBV6-2/TRBV6-3
size: few

CDR3: CASSVTSGTSTDTQYF
DNA: TGTGCCAGCAGCGTGACTAGCGGGACTAGCACAGATACGCAGTATTTT
D: TRBD2
J: TRBJ2-3
V: TRBV9
size: -

CDR3: CASSLMGLGGSNQPQHF
DNA: TGTGCCAGCAGTCTCATGGGGTTGGGGGGTAGCAATCAGCCCCAGCATTTT
D: -
J: TRBJ1-5
V: TRBV2
size: few

CDR3: CASSVVITGTADTYTF
DNA: TGTGCCAGCAGCGTTGTGATTACCGGGACGGCTGACACCTACACCTTC
D: -
J: TRBJ1-2
V: TRBV9
size: few

CDR3: CASSLGGASGYSNQPQHF
DNA: TGTGCCAGCAGCTTAGGGGGGGCAAGTGGTTATAGCAATCAGCCCCAGCATTTT
D: -
J: TRBJ1-5
V: TRBV7-9
size: -

CDR3: CASSLVPGSQPQHF
DNA: TGCGCCAGCAGCTTGGTGCCGGGTAGTCAGCCCCAGCATTTT
D: -
J: TRBJ1-5
V: TRBV5-1
size: -

CDR3: CASSEAARDNEQFF
DNA: TGTGCCAGCAGTGAAGCAGCCAGGGACAATGAGCAGTTCTTC
D: -
J: TRBJ2-1
V: TRBV2
size: few

CDR3: CASSYERGLVRNEQFF
DNA: TGTGCCAGCAGTTACGAGCGGGGGCTCGTGAGAAATGAGCAGTTCTTC
D: TRBD2
J: TRBJ2-1
V: TRBV6-2/TRBV6-3
size: few

CDR3: CASSDPDRGVEAFF
DNA: TGTGCCAGCAGTGACCCGGACAGGGGGGTCGAAGCTTTCTTT
D: TRBD1
J: TRBJ1-1
V: TRBV12-3/TRBV12-4
size: few

CDR3: CASSESSGTAGNTIYF
DNA: TGCGCCAGCAGTGAGTCGTCAGGGACGGCTGGAAACACCATATATTTT
D: -
J: TRBJ1-3
V: TRBV10-2
size: -